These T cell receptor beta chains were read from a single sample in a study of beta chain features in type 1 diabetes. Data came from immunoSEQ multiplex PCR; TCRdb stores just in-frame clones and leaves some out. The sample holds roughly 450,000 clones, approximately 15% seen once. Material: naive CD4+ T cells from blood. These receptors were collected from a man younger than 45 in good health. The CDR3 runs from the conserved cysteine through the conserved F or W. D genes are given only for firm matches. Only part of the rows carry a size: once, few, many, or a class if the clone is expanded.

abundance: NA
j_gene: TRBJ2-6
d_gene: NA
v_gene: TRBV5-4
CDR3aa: CASSLGTKTGANVLTF
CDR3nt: TGTGCCAGCAGCTTGGGGACTAAAACTGGGGCCAACGTCCTGACTTTC

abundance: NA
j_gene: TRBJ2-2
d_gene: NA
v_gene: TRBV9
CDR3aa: CASSVGDSPPGELFF
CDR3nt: TGTGCCAGCAGCGTAGGAGACAGTCCTCCCGGGGAGCTGTTTTTT

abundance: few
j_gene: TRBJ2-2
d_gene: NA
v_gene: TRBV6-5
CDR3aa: CASSAASTGELFF
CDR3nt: TGTGCCAGCAGTGCCGCTAGCACCGGGGAGCTGTTTTTT

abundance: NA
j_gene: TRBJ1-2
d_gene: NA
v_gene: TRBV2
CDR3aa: CASSGYLTGRNYGYTF
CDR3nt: TGTGCCAGCAGTGGATATTTGACAGGCCGAAACTATGGCTACACCTTC

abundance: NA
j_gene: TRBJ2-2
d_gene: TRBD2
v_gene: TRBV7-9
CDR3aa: CASSSPGLDTGELFF
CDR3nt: TGTGCCAGCAGCTCACCGGGACTAGACACCGGGGAGCTGTTTTTT

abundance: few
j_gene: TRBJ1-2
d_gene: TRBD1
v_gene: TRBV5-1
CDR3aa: CASSLARQGPDGYTF
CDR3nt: TGCGCCAGCAGCTTGGCCCGACAGGGGCCCGATGGCTACACCTTC

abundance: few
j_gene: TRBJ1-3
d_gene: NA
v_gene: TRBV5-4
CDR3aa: CASSRDQGPSGNTIYF
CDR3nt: TGTGCCAGCAGCCGAGACCAGGGACCCTCTGGAAACACCATATATTTT

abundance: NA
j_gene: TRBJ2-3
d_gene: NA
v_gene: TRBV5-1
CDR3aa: CASSRRRQLSSTDTQYF
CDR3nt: TGCGCCAGCAGCAGACGTAGACAGCTATCTAGCACAGATACGCAGTATTTT

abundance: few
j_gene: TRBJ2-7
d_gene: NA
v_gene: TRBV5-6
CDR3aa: CASSWEDYEQYF
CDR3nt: TGTGCCAGCAGCTGGGAAGACTACGAGCAGTACTTC

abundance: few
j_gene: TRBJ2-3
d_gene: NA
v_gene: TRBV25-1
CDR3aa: CASSTASPPDTQYF
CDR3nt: TGTGCCAGCAGTACCGCCTCACCCCCAGATACGCAGTATTTT

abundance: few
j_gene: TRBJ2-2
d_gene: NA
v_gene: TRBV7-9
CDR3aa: CASSPRGPTGELFF
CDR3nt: TGTGCCAGCAGCCCCAGAGGCCCCACCGGGGAGCTGTTTTTT

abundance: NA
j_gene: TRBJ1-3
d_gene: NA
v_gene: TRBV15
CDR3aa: CATSRTPGRGSGNTIYF
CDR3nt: TGTGCCACCAGCAGAACGCCGGGACGAGGCTCTGGAAACACCATATATTTT

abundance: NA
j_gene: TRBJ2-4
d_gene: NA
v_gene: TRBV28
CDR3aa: CASSPPALPNKNIQYF
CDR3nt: TGTGCCAGCAGTCCCCCGGCACTTCCGAACAAAAACATTCAGTACTTC